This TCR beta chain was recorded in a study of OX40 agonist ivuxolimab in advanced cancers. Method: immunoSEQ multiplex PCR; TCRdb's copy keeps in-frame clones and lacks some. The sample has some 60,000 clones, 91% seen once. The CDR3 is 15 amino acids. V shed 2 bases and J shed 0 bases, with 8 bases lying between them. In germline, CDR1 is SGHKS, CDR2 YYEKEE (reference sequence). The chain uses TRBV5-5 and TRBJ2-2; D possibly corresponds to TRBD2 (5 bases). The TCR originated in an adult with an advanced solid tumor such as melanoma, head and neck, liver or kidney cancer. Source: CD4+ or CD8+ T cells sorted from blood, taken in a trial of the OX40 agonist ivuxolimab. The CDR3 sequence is CASSFYGANTGELFF. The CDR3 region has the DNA TGTGCCAGCAGCTTTTACGGGGCGAACACCGGGGAGCTGTTTTTT.